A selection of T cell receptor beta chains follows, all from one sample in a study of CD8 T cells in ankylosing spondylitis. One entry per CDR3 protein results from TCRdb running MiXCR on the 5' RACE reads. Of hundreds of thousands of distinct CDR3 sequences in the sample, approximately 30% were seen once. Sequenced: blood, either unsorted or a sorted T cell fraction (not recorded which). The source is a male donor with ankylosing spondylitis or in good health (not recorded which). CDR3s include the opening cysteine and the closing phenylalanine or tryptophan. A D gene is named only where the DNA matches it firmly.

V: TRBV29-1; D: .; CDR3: CSVGAEHQETQYF
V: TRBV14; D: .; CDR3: CASSQERTPGGTQYF
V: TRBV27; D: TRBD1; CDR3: CASSSGTGGETQYF
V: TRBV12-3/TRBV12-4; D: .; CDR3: CASSLRAEQFF
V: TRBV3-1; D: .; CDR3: CASSHRAAIDEQFF
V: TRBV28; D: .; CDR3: CASSKPARETQYF
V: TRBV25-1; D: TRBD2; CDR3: CASTPKRTSNTGELFF
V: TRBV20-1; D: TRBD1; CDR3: CSAPREQGAWNTEAFF
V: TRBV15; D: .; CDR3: CATSRDRSSGKNIQYF
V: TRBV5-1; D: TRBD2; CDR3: CASSPGLADDTQYF
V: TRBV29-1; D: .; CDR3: CSVEEGAWFF
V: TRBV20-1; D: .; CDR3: CCARVGHGGATTYGYTF
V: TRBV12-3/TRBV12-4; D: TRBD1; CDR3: CASSSTGYYGYTF
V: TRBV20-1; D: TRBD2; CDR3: CSARETSGELEQFF
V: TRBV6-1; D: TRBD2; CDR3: CASSGLAGGSSYNEQFF
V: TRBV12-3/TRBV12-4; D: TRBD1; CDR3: CASSAQGALENTIYF
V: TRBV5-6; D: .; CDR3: CASSQTGNSNQPQHF
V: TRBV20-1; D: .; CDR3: CSAIARSWASYEQYF
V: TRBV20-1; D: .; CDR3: CSASPWDAADTQYF
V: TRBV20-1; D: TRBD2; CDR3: CSATGTSGGDTDTQYF
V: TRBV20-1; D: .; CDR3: CSARRQGGYLEQYF
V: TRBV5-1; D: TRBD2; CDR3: CASSLGGAGTDTQYF
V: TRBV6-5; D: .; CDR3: CASSYLRVSGELFF
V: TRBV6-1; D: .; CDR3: CASRDRPLAKNIQYF
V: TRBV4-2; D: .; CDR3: CASSQTAGQFTYEQYF
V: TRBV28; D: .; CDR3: CASSLTGSRTEAFF
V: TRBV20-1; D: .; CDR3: CSAPTGYVGQPQHF
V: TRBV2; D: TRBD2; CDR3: CASRGERGVLNEQFF
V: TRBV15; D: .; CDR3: CATSSTGSPLHF
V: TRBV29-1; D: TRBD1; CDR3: CSVGQGTGPYEQYF
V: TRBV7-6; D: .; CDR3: CASSDYAETQYF
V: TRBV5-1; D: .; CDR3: CASSFWSTNEKLFF